The clone carrying this TCR beta chain showed up just a few times. The antigen is undetermined. Germline assignment: CDR1 MNHNS and CDR2 SASEGT. Trimming took off 5 bases at V and 4 bases at J, with 14 bases between the two ends. The CDR3 is made up of 14 amino acids. The sample originates from a study of cytomegalovirus exposure and HLA in healthy donors. Overall study results and limits: Reported results showed that the classifier diagnosed cytomegalovirus status with high specificity and sensitivity.

The study ran its PCR with 60 Vbeta and 13 Jbeta primers. The repertoire was sequenced with immunoSEQ multiplex PCR; TCRdb's copy has only in-frame clones and lacks some. Found here are approximately 180,000 clones, 60% to 85% of them singletons; the top ten hold roughly 1.1%. The rearrangement links TRBV6-1 to TRBJ1-2, with a possible D match to TRBD1 (6 bases). The sequence was collected from a middle-aged woman in good health and CMV-seronegative. Sequenced sample: PBMCs. CDR3 residues: CASSSTQGGYGYTF. The DNA for the CDR3 is TGTGCCAGCAGTTCGACCCAAGGGGGCTATGGCTACACCTTC.